The 5 T cell receptor beta chains below were found in one sample sequenced in a study of cytomegalovirus exposure and HLA in healthy donors. The PCR employed 60 Vbeta primers together with 13 Jbeta primers. Profiled with immunoSEQ multiplex PCR; TCRdb holds only in-frame clones, not every one. The table records about 170,000 clones, around 68% of them present only once. The specimen sequenced was PBMCs. These receptors came from a man aged 35 to 55 in good health and CMV-seronegative.

The chain carries TRBV5-1 and TRBJ2-1; TRBD2 matches 15 bases. This CDR3 region has 15 residues. The V gene end was trimmed by 7 bases and the J gene end by 10 bases; junction bases not matched to a gene: 9. The germline gives CDR1 SGHRS, CDR2 YFSETQ. Here the CDR3 reads CASVPWGLAGGEQFF. As DNA, the CDR3 is TGCGCCAGCGTCCCTTGGGGACTAGCGGGAGGCGAGCAGTTCTTC.

This clone was detected a few times. The chain couples TRBV10-3 to TRBJ1-5; TRBD1 aligns across 10 bases. Germline V gene sequence: CDR1 ENHRY, CDR2 SYGVKD. V shed 6 bases and J 0 bases; nucleotides not matched to a gene: 2. The CDR3 sequence is 15 residues long. The CDR3 loop is CAIRGTGDSNQPQHF. The CDR3 DNA reads TGTGCCATCAGAGGGACAGGGGATAGCAATCAGCCCCAGCATTTT.

V gene TRBV5-1 combines with J gene TRBJ1-1; 7 nucleotides agree with TRBD1. V trimming: 4 bases; J trimming: 0 bases; junction bases outside the gene matches: 6. Looked up from germline, CDR1 is SGHRS and CDR2 is YFSETQ. The CDR3 has 15 residues. The CDR3, as DNA: TGCGCCAGCAGCCGCACAGGGGACATGAACACTGAAGCTTTCTTT. It specifies CASSRTGDMNTEAFF.

The chain employs TRBV19 and TRBJ2-6, with D possibly TRBD1 on 5 matching bases. CDR1 is LNHDA, CDR2 SQIVND, per germline (reference sequence). V was trimmed by 3 bases and J by 2 bases, leaving 8 bases between them. The CDR3 loop spans 15 amino acids. CDR3 in amino acids: CASSMGLAGANVLTF. The CDR3 nucleotides read TGTGCCAGTAGTATGGGGCTAGCTGGGGCCAACGTCCTGACTTTC.

This clone has just a few counts. The identical CDR3 is also encoded by other nucleotide sequences in the sample. CDR3 DNA: TGCGCCAGCAGCCCTACAGGGAACACTGAAGCTTTCTTT. It translates to CASSPTGNTEAFF. J is TRBJ1-1 and V is TRBV5-1, with D tentatively TRBD1 (5 bases). The CDR3 has 13 amino acids. V was clipped by 4 bases and J by 1 base, with 8 bases between them. Looked up from germline, CDR1 is SGHRS and CDR2 is YFSETQ.